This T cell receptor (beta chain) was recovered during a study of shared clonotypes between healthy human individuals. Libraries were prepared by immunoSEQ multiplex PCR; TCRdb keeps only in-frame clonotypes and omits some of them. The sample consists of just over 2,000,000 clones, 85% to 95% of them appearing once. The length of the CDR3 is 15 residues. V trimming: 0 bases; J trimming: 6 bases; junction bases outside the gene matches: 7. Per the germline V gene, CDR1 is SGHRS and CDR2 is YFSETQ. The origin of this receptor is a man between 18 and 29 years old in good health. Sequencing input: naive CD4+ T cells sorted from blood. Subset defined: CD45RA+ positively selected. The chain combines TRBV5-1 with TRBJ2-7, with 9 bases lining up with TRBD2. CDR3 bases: TGCGCCAGCAGCTTGGGAGCTAGCGGGATGAGCGAGCAGTACTTC. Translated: CASSLGASGMSEQYF.